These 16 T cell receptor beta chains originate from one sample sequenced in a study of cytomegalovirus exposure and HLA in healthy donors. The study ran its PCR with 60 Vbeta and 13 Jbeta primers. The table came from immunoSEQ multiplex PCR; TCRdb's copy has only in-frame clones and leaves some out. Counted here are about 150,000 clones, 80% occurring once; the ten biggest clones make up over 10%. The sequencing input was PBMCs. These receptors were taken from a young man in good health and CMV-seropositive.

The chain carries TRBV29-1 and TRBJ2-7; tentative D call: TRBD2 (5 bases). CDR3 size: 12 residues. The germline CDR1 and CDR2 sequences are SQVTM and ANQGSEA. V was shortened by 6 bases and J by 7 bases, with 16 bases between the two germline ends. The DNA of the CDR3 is TGCAGCGTCTCCCCCTACGCGGGTGAGCAGTACTTC. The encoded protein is CSVSPYAGEQYF.

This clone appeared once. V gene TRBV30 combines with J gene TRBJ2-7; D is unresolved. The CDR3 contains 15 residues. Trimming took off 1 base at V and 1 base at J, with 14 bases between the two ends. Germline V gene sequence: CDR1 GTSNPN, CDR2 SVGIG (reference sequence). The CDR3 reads CAWSAPRALSYEQYF. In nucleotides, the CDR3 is TGTGCCTGGAGTGCCCCCCGAGCCCTTTCCTACGAGCAGTACTTC.

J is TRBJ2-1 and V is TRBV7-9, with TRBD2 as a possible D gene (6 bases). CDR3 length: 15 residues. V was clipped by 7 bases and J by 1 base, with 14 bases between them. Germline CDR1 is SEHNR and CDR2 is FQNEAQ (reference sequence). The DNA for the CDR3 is TGTGCCAGCACCATTCCGGAGGGTTCCTACAATGAGCAGTTCTTC. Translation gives CASTIPEGSYNEQFF. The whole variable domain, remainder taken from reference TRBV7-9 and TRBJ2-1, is DTGVSQNPRHKITKRGQNVTFRCDPISEHNRLYWYRQTLGQGPEFLTYFQNEAQLEKSRLLSDRFSAERPKGSFSTLEIQRTEQGDSAMYLCASTIPEGSYNEQFFGPGTRLTVL.

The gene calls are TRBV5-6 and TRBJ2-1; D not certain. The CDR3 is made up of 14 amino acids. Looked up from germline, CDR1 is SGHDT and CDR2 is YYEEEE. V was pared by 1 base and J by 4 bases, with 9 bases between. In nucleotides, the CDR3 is TGTGCCAGCAGCTTGTTCGGTAAATACAATGAGCAGTTCTTC. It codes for CASSLFGKYNEQFF.

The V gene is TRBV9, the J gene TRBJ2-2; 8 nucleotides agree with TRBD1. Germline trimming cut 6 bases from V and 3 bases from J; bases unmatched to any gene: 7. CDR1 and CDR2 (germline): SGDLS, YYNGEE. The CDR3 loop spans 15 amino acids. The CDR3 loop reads CASNPTGDDTGELFF. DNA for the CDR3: TGTGCCAGCAACCCGACAGGGGATGACACCGGGGAGCTGTTTTTT.

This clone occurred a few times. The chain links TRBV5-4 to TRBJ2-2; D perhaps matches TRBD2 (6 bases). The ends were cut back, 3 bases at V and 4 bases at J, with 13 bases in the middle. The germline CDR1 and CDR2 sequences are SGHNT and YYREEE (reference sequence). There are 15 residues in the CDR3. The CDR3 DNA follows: TGTGCCAGCAGCTCCGGGACTGCGATCACCGGGGAGCTGTTTTTT. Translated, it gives CASSSGTAITGELFF. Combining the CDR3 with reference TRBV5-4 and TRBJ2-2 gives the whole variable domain ETGVTQSPTHLIKTRGQQVTLRCSSQSGHNTVSWYQQALGQGPQFIFQYYREEENGRGNFPPRFSGLQFPNYSSELNVNALELDDSALYLCASSSGTAITGELFFGEGSRLTVL.

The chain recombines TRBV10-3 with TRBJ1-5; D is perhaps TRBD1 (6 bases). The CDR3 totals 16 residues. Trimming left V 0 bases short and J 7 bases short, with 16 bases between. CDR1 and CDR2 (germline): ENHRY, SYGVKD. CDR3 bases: TGTGCCATCAGTGAGTCGGGGGGGCCCTCTAGGCAGCCCCAGCATTTT. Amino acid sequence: CAISESGGPSRQPQHF.

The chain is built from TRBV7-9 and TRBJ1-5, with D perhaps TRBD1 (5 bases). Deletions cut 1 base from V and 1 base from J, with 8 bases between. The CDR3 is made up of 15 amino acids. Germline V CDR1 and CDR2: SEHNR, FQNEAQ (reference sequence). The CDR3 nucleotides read TGTGCCAGCAGCTTAGGGGGGGTGAGCAATCAGCCCCAGCATTTT. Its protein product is CASSLGGVSNQPQHF.

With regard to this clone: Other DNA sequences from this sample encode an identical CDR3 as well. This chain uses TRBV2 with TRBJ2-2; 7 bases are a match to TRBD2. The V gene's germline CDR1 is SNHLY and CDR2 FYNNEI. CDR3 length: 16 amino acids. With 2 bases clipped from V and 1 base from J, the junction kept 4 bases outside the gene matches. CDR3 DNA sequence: TGTGCCAGCAGTGAATGGGGGGGAGGGAACACCGGGGAGCTGTTTTTT. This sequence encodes CASSEWGGGNTGELFF.

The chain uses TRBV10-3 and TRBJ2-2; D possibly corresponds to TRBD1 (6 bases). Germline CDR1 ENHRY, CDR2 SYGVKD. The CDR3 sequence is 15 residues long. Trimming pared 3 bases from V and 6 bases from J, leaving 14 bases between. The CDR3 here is CAISDGRRGAGELFF. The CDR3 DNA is TGTGCCATCAGTGACGGACGCAGGGGTGCCGGGGAGCTGTTTTTT.

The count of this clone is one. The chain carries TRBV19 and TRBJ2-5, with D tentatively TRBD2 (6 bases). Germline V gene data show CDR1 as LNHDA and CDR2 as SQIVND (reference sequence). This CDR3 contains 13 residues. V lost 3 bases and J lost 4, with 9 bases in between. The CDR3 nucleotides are TGTGCCAGTAGTATTGGAGCGGGAGAGACCCAGTACTTC. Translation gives CASSIGAGETQYF.

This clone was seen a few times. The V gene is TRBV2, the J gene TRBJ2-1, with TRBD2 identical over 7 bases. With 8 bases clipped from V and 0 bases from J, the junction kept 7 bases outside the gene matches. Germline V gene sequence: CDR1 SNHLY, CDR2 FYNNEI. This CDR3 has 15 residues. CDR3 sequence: CASPTSARSYNEQFF. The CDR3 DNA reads TGTGCCAGCCCTACTAGCGCCCGCTCCTACAATGAGCAGTTCTTC. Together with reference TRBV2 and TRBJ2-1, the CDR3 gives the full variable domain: EPEVTQTPSHQVTQMGQEVILRCVPISNHLYFYWYRQILGQKVEFLVSFYNNEISEKSEIFDDQFSVERPDGSNFTLKIRSTKLEDSAMYFCASPTSARSYNEQFFGPGTRLTVL.

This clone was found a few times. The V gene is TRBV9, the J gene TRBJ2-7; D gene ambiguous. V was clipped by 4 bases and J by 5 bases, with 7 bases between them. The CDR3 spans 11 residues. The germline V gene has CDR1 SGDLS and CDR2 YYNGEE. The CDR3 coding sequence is TGTGCCAGCAGCCCGGGTGACGAGCAGTACTTC. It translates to CASSPGDEQYF. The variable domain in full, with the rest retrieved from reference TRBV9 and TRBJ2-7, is DSGVTQTPKHLITATGQRVTLRCSPRSGDLSVYWYQQSLDQGLQFLIQYYNGEERAKGNILERFSAQQFPDLHSELNLSSLELGDSALYFCASSPGDEQYFGPGTRLTVT.

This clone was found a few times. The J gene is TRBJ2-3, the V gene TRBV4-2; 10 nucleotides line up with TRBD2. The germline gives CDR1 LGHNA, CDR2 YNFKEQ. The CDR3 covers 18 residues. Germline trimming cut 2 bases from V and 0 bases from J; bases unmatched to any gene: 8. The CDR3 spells CASSQPTASGGSTDTQYF. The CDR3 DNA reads TGTGCCAGCAGCCAACCCACGGCTAGCGGGGGAAGCACAGATACGCAGTATTTT.

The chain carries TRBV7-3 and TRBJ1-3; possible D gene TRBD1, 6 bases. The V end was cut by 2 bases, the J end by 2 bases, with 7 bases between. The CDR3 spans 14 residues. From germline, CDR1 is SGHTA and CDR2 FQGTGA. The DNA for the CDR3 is TGTGCCAGCAGCTTACCAGGGGCTGGAAACACCATATATTTT. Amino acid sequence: CASSLPGAGNTIYF.

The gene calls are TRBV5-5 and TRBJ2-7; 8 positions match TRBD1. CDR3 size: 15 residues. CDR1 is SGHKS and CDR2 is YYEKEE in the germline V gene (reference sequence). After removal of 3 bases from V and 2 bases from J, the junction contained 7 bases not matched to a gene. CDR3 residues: CASSYYRGITYEQYF. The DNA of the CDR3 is TGTGCCAGCAGCTATTACAGGGGGATAACCTACGAGCAGTACTTC.